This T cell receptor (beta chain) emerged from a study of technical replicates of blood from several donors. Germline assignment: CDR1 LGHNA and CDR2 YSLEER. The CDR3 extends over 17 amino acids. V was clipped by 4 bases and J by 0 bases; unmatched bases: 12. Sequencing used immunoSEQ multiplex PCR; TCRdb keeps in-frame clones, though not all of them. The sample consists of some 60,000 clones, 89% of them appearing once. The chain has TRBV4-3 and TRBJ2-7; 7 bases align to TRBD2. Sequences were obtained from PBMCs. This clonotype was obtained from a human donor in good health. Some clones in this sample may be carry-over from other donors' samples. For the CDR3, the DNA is TGCGCCAGCAGCCCGAGGGTGAGCGGGGCCATCTCCTACGAGCAGTACTTC. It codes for CASSPRVSGAISYEQYF.